This T cell receptor (beta chain) derives from a study of CD8 T cells in Susac syndrome. An input of about 0.5 to 1 ug of RNA was subjected to reverse transcription using random hexamers. TCRdb processed the immunoSEQ multiplex PCR reads anew with MiXCR; each CDR3 protein has one entry. The sample comprises 65,000 to 95,000 distinct CDR3 sequences, 94% of which are singletons, and roughly 0.88% rests with the top ten. V lost 5 bases to trimming and J lost 0 bases; unmatched junction nucleotides: 4. The CDR3 runs to 14 residues. Germline CDR1 GTSNPN, CDR2 SVGIG (reference sequence). This sequence was found in a human donor with Susac syndrome. The sample taken for sequencing was CD8+ T cells from PBMCs. This rearrangement joins TRBV30 to TRBJ1-3; 7 nucleotides match TRBD1. CDR3 nucleotides: TGTGCCTGGGGTACAGGGGTCTCTGGAAACACCATATATTTT. Its protein is CAWGTGVSGNTIYF.